The present T cell receptor (beta chain) was sequenced within a study of T cell responses to AZD1222 COVID-19 vaccine. Study-wide findings and caveats: Increased Spike-specific TCR breadth and depth were observed after two AZD1222 doses. Reports say nearly half of spike-specific TCRs go after unmutated variant regions. Distributed over spike, vaccine-associated CD4 TCRs predominated at 160-218 and 743-854.

The germline gives CDR1 SNHLY, CDR2 FYNNEI. J gave up 6 bases and V 8 bases, and 10 bases lay outside the gene matches. The CDR3 has 14 residues. As concerns this clone: The antigen is not known.

The method was immunoSEQ multiplex PCR; TCRdb's version includes in-frame clones alone and lacks a portion of them. Of approximately 92,000 clones listed, approximately 91% are singletons. The chain links TRBV2 to TRBJ2-1; 7 nucleotides match TRBD1. The sample was peripheral blood, taken on day 0 of AZD1222 vaccination. The TCR originated in an adult in good health. The CDR3 region is CASAFSQGPNEQFF. The CDR3 DNA follows: TGTGCCAGCGCATTTTCACAGGGGCCCAATGAGCAGTTCTTC.